This T cell receptor beta chain emerged from a study of blood T cell repertoires in COVID-19. Study in general: The United States, Italy and Spain were the sources of the acute and convalescent COVID-19 samples. Sources were T cells, B-cell-depleted T cells, or PBMCs; the material itself was cDNA or gDNA.

Authors' processing steps: Reference gene primer amplification yielded estimated nucleated cell counts. The method was immunoSEQ multiplex PCR; TCRdb's version includes in-frame clones alone and lacks a portion of them. V and J calls and clone size are copied from that table; D and trimming were computed from the DNA. This sample has roughly 130,000 clones, with roughly 89% found just once. Recruited during active infection, patients (from Seattle) were subsequently followed longitudinally. The CDR3 contains 15 residues. Between the trimmed V and J ends, which lost 8 bases and 4 bases, there was a span of 20 bases. CDR1 MNHEY and CDR2 SMNVEV come from the germline V gene (reference sequence).

The sequencing sample was made of peripheral blood. V and J are TRBV27 and TRBJ1-2; D perhaps matches TRBD1 (6 bases). The receptor's source is a man aged 25 to 40 with COVID-19, enrolled during active disease. CDR3 sequence: CASGRQVVWGYGYTF. In nucleotides, the CDR3 is TGTGCCAGCGGTCGACAGGTCGTCTGGGGCTATGGCTACACCTTC.